This T cell receptor (beta chain) was identified in a study of technical replicates of blood from a handful of donors. Sequencing used immunoSEQ multiplex PCR; TCRdb keeps in-frame clones, though not all of them. Here the sample spans over 90,000 clones, about 96% being singletons. Looked up from germline, CDR1 is MDHEN and CDR2 is SYDVKM. The CDR3 length is 16 residues. Trimming cost V 6 bases and J 3 bases; bases outside gene matches: 11. V and J are TRBV28 and TRBJ2-7, with 10 positions matching TRBD2. The sample taken for sequencing was T cells isolated from PBMCs. The TCR comes from a human donor in good health. For the CDR3, the DNA is TGTGCCAGCAGCTACCTCTCTAGCGGGAGTTTCTACGAGCAGTACTTC. This encodes CASSYLSSGSFYEQYF.